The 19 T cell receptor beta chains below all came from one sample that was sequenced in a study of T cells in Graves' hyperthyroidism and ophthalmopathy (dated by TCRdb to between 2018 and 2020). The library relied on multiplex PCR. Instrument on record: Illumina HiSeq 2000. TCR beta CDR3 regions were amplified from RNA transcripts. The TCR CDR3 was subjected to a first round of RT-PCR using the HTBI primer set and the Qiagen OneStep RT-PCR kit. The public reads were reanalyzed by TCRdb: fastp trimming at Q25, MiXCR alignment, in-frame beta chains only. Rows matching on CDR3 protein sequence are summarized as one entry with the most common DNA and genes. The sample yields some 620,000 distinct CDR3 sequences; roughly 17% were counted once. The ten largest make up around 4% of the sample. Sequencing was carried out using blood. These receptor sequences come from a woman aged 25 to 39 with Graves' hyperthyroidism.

The CDR3 sequence is CASSPTRQGNSPLHF. CDR3 DNA: TGTGCCAGCAGCCCAACGCGACAGGGGAATTCACCCCTCCACTTT. This sequence joins TRBV9 and TRBJ1-6; 8 bases align to TRBD1. Looked up from germline, CDR1 is SGDLS and CDR2 is YYNGEE. The CDR3 spans 15 residues. J was trimmed by 7 bases and V by 4 bases; bases with no gene match: 7. Full variable domain (outside the CDR3, taken from reference TRBV9 and TRBJ1-6): DSGVTQTPKHLITATGQRVTLRCSPRSGDLSVYWYQQSLDQGLQFLIQYYNGEERAKGNILERFSAQQFPDLHSELNLSSLELGDSALYFCASSPTRQGNSPLHFGNGTRLTVT.

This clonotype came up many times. CDR3 DNA: TGTGCCAGCGAACGTTCCGGGACAGGGGCCGGGGAGCAGTACTTC. It is translated as CASERSGTGAGEQYF. This chain links TRBV7-2 with TRBJ2-7; 10 bases agree with TRBD1. Germline V gene lookup returns CDR1 SGHTA and CDR2 FQGNSA. This CDR3 spans 15 amino acids. Trimming cost V 8 bases and J 7 bases; bases outside gene matches: 14.

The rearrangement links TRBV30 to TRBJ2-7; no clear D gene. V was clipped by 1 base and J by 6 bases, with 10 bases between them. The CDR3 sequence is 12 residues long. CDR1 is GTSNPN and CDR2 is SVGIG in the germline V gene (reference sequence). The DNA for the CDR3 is TGTGCCTGGAGTGAGGTGAATCGCGAGCAGTACTTC. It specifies CAWSEVNREQYF.

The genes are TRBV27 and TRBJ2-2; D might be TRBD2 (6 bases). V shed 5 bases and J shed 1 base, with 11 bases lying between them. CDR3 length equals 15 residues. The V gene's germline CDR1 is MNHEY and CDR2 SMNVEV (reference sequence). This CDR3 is CASSPFSGNTGELFF. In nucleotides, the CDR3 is TGTGCCAGCAGTCCATTTAGCGGGAACACCGGGGAGCTGTTTTTT.

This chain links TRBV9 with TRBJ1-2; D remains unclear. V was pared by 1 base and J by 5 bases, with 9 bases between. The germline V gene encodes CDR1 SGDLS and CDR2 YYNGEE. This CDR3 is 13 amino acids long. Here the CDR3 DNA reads TGTGCCAGCAGCGTAATGAAATCATATGGCTACACCTTC. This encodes CASSVMKSYGYTF.

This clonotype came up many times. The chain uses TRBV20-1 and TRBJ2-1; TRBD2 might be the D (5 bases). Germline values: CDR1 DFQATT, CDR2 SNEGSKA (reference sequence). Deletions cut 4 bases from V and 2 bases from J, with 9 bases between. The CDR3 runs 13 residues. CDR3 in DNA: TGCAGTGCTACGGCCGGGGCCTACAATGAGCAGTTCTTC. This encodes CSATAGAYNEQFF.

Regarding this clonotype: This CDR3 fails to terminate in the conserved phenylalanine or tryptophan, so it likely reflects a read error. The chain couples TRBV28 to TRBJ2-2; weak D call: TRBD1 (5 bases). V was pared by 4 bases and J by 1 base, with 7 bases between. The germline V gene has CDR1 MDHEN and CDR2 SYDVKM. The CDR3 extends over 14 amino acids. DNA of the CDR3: TGTGCCAGCAGTTCCCAGGGGAACACCGGGGAGCTGTTTCTT. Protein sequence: CASSSQGNTGELFL.

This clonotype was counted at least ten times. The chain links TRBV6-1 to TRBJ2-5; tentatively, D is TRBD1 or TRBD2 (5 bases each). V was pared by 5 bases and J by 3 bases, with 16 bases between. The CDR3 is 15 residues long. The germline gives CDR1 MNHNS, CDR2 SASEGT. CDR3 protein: CASSNLGGSEETQYF. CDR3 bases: TGTGCCAGCAGTAACCTTGGGGGTAGCGAAGAGACCCAGTACTTC.

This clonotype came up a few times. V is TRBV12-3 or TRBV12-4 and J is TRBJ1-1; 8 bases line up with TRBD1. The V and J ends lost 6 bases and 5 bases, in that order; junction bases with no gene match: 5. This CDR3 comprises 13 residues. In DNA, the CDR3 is TGTGCCAGCAGAGGACAGGGAGCAACTGAAGCTTTCTTT. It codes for CASRGQGATEAFF.

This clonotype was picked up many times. Written as DNA, the CDR3 is TGCAGCGTTGTCGCATATAGCTCAACACCAGAAGAGACCCAGTACTTC. This gives the protein CSVVAYSSTPEETQYF. This chain links TRBV29-1 with TRBJ2-5; no clear D gene. The CDR3 is 16 amino acids. Trimming shortened V by 4 bases and J by 3 bases, and 21 bases separated the two germline ends. Germline V gene lookup returns CDR1 SQVTM and CDR2 ANQGSEA. The variable domain in full, completed from reference TRBV29-1 and TRBJ2-5, reads SAVISQKPSRDICQRGTSLTIQCQVDSQVTMMFWYRQQPGQSLTLIATANQGSEATYESGFVIDKFPISRPNLTFSTLTVSNMSPEDSSIYLCSVVAYSSTPEETQYFGPGTRLLVL.

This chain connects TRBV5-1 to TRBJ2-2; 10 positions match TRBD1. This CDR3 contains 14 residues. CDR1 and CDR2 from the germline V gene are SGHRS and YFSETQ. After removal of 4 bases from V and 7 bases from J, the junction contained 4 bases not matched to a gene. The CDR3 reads CASSMTGGGGELFF. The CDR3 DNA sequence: TGCGCCAGCAGCATGACAGGGGGCGGCGGGGAGCTGTTTTTT.

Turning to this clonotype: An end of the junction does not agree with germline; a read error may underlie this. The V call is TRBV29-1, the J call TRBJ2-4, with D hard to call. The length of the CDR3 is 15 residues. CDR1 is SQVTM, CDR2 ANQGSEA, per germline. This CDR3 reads CSVEDLDRAKNVQYF. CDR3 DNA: TGCAGCGTTGAAGATCTTGACCGAGCCAAAAACGTTCAGTACTTC.

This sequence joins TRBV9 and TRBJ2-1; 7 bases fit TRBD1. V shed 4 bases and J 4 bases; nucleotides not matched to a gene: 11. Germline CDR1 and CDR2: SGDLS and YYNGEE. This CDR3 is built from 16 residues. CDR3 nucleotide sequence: TGTGCCAGCAGCTCGACCCCGGGACAGCCATACAATGAGCAGTTCTTC. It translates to CASSSTPGQPYNEQFF.

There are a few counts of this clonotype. This chain's CDR3 is CSVEESGRGVEQFF. For the CDR3, the DNA is TGCAGCGTTGAAGAAAGCGGGAGAGGGGTTGAGCAGTTCTTC. V is TRBV29-1 and J is TRBJ2-1, with 8 bases fitting TRBD2. Germline trimming cut 0 bases from V and 9 bases from J; bases unmatched to any gene: 7. Germline V gene sequence: CDR1 SQVTM, CDR2 ANQGSEA. This CDR3 contains 14 residues.

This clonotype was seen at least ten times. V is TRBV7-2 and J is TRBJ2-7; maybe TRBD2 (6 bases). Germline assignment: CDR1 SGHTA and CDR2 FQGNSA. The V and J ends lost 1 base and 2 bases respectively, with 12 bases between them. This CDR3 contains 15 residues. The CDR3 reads CASSLGGGEAYEQYF. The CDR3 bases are TGTGCCAGCAGCTTAGGTGGCGGGGAAGCCTACGAGCAGTACTTC.

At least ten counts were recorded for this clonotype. This CDR3 is CASSLFWGDEQYF. The CDR3 DNA follows: TGTGCCAGCAGTTTATTCTGGGGGGACGAGCAGTACTTC. The rearrangement joins TRBV28 to TRBJ2-7; possibly TRBD2 for D (6 bases). Trimming left V 1 base short and J 5 bases short, with 9 bases between. The CDR3 is made up of 13 amino acids. Germline CDR1 is MDHEN and CDR2 is SYDVKM. Filled out from reference TRBV28 and TRBJ2-7, the complete variable domain reads DVKVTQSSRYLVKRTGEKVFLECVQDMDHENMFWYRQDPGLGLRLIYFSYDVKMKEKGDIPEGYSVSREKKERFSLILESASTNQTSMYLCASSLFWGDEQYFGPGTRLTVT.

CDR3 loop: CATSDPRNGDTQYF. CDR3 in DNA: TGTGCCACCAGTGACCCGCGAAATGGAGATACGCAGTATTTT. V usage is TRBV24-1 and J usage is TRBJ2-3; D ambiguous. This CDR3 contains 14 residues. Germline CDR1 KGHDR, CDR2 SFDVKD. Trimming removed 4 bases from V and 5 bases from J, with 12 bases in between.

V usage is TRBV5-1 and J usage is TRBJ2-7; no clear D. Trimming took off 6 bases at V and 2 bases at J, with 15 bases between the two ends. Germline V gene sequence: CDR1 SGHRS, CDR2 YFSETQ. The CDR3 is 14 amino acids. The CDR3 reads CASNLNGPTYEQYF. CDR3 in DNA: TGCGCCAGCAACTTAAACGGCCCCACCTACGAGCAGTACTTC. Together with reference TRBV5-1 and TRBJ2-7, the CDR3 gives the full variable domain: KAGVTQTPRYLIKTRGQQVTLSCSPISGHRSVSWYQQTPGQGLQFLFEYFSETQRNKGNFPGRFSGRQFSNSRSEMNVSTLELGDSALYLCASNLNGPTYEQYFGPGTRLTVT.

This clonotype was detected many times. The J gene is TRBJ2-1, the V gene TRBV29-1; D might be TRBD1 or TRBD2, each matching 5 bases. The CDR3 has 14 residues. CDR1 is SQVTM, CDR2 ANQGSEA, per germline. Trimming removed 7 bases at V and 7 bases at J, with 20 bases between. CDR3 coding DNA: TGCAGCGCAAACCGGGACCGACTACGGAATGAGCAGTTCTTC. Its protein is CSANRDRLRNEQFF.